Following are 14 T cell receptor beta chains from one sample sequenced in a study of post-analysis software for immune sequencing data. Sequencing libraries made from TCR beta cDNA carried unique molecular identifiers. Using its own MiXCR run on the PCR reads, TCRdb lists one record per CDR3 protein. The repertoire holds hundreds of thousands of distinct CDR3 sequences, with 53% as singletons. Their specific antigens are unknown. Findings and limits, study-wide: Elevated frequency relative to controls characterized roughly 5 TRBV segments in patients, TRBV5-6, TRBV5-1 and TRBV20-1 among them.

The sequencing input was blood. The receptors here all came from a girl aged 5-17 years with multiple sclerosis.

The J gene is TRBJ2-7, the V gene TRBV29-1; D is perhaps TRBD1 (6 bases). The V end lost 3 bases, the J end lost 2 bases, and 17 bases lay between the germline ends. This CDR3 is 15 amino acids long. Germline-derived CDR1 and CDR2 are SQVTM and ANQGSEA. The CDR3 spells CSVERGQGRTYEQYF. In DNA form, the CDR3 reads TGCAGCGTTGAGAGAGGCCAGGGGCGGACCTACGAGCAGTACTTC.

This clonotype was observed a handful of times. The chain couples TRBV7-2 to TRBJ2-7, with no clear D. Per the germline V gene, CDR1 is SGHTA and CDR2 is FQGNSA. The CDR3 runs 14 residues. Deletions cut 4 bases from V and 6 bases from J, with 16 bases between. This CDR3 is CASSSPNSRSEQYF. The DNA for the CDR3 is TGTGCCAGCAGCTCCCCGAATAGTCGTAGCGAGCAGTACTTC.

This clonotype was recorded a few times. The gene calls are TRBV20-1 and TRBJ2-3; TRBD2 agrees at 8 bases. The trim removed 4 bases at V and 4 bases at J, leaving 7 bases unmatched. Looked up from germline, CDR1 is DFQATT and CDR2 is SNEGSKA (reference sequence). The CDR3 covers 14 residues. The CDR3 region is CSAKREGLADTQYF. As DNA, the CDR3 is TGCAGTGCTAAACGGGAGGGCCTCGCAGATACGCAGTATTTT.

The chain joins TRBV29-1 to TRBJ2-1; D is possibly TRBD1 (5 bases). The J call may be wrong; the DNA end is better matched by TRBJ2-7. The CDR3 runs 15 residues. Germline lookup yields CDR1 SQVTM and CDR2 ANQGSEA. CDR3 bases: TGCAGCGTTGAAACGGGCGACAGAAGCTCCTACGAGCAGTACTTC. Protein: CSVETGDRSSYEQYF.

The chain uses TRBV7-3 and TRBJ2-1, with D possibly being TRBD2 (5 bases). CDR1 and CDR2 from the germline V gene are SGHTA and FQGTGA. The CDR3 is 13 residues long. V gave up 3 bases and J gave up 6 bases, with 9 bases separating them. CDR3 sequence (DNA): TGTGCCAGCAGCTTGGGAGCAGCCAATGAGCAGTTCTTC. Translating gives CASSLGAANEQFF.

This clonotype turned up a few times. The chain combines TRBV5-1 with TRBJ2-7, with a tentative D call TRBD1 (5 bases). The CDR3 covers 16 residues. CDR1 is SGHRS, CDR2 YFSETQ, per germline. The germline V and J ends were trimmed by 1 base and 3 bases, with 17 bases remaining between them. CDR3 coding DNA: TGCGCCAGCAGCTTGATTCTCTCGACAGTCCTCTACGAGCAGTACTTC. Protein: CASSLILSTVLYEQYF. The full variable domain, completed using reference TRBV5-1 and TRBJ2-7, is KAGVTQTPRYLIKTRGQQVTLSCSPISGHRSVSWYQQTPGQGLQFLFEYFSETQRNKGNFPGRFSGRQFSNSRSEMNVSTLELGDSALYLCASSLILSTVLYEQYFGPGTRLTVT.

As concerns this clonotype: A much larger clonotype is one base distant, so this may be a read error. This chain connects TRBV12-3 or TRBV12-4 to TRBJ2-7; TRBD2 is a possible D gene (5 bases). This CDR3 is built from 13 residues. V lost 5 bases, J lost 2 bases, and 10 bases lay in between. CDR3 sequence (DNA): TGTGCCAGCAGTCCCGGGAAAGCCTACGAGCAGTACTTC. Amino acid sequence: CASSPGKAYEQYF.

In its sample, this clonotype was seen a few times. V and J are TRBV11-2 and TRBJ2-6; D is possibly TRBD1 (6 bases). In germline, CDR1 is SGHAT, CDR2 FQNNGV. This CDR3 contains 14 residues. V was clipped by 4 bases and J by 6 bases, with 10 bases between them. CDR3 sequence (DNA): TGTGCCAGCAGCTCAAGGGGACAGGCCAACGTCCTGACTTTC. This sequence encodes CASSSRGQANVLTF.

The chain has TRBV12-3 or TRBV12-4 and TRBJ1-4; possible D gene TRBD1, 5 bases. Trimming took 5 bases from V and 7 from J, leaving 14 bases between them. The CDR3 has 14 amino acids. The CDR3 protein is CASSPGTRGEKLFF. Written as DNA, the CDR3 is TGTGCCAGCAGTCCGGGGACTCGGGGTGAAAAACTGTTTTTT.

This clonotype was counted between two and nine times. The chain uses TRBV12-3 or TRBV12-4 and TRBJ2-7; the D gene is possibly TRBD2 (7 bases). Trimming cost V 5 bases and J 5 bases, with 19 bases left between them. The CDR3 is made up of 15 amino acids. The CDR3 bases are TGTGCCAGCAGTCCTACGTGGGGGGGCGTGGACGAGCAGTACTTC. Amino acid sequence: CASSPTWGGVDEQYF.

The table lists this clonotype with a few counts. The chain has TRBV12-3 or TRBV12-4 and TRBJ2-4; D ambiguous. The DNA end is more similar to TRBJ2-7, so the J call may be wrong. The CDR3 is 12 residues long. CDR3: CASSSVLYEQYF. The CDR3 region has the DNA TGTGCCAGCAGTTCTGTGCTCTACGAGCAGTACTTC.

The chain couples TRBV4-1 to TRBJ1-2; 9 bases line up with TRBD1. Germline CDR1 MGHRA, CDR2 YSYEKL. J was trimmed by 4 bases and V by 4 bases; bases with no gene match: 10. The length of the CDR3 is 16 residues. The CDR3, as DNA: TGCGCCAGCAGCCCTATACAGGGGGCGCAGGGCTATGGCTACACCTTC. This encodes CASSPIQGAQGYGYTF.

This clonotype was observed a few times. The rearrangement links TRBV6-5 to TRBJ1-2, with D possibly matching TRBD1 (6 bases). CDR3 length: 16 residues. V was trimmed by 6 bases and J by 4 bases, leaving 21 bases between them. Germline assignment: CDR1 MNHEY and CDR2 SVGAGI. In DNA, the CDR3 is TGTGCCAGCAGGCCGCTACCCAGGGGTTATGCCTATGGCTACACCTTC. It specifies CASRPLPRGYAYGYTF.

This clonotype was counted only a few times. The chain joins TRBV20-1 to TRBJ1-2; D might be TRBD1 (5 bases). Per germline, CDR1 DFQATT and CDR2 SNEGSKA (reference sequence). This CDR3 has 17 amino acids. With 3 bases removed from V and 1 base from J, the gap between germline ends came to 21 bases. CDR3 region: CSARSGLTEPHNYGYTF. The CDR3 DNA sequence: TGCAGTGCTAGGTCGGGATTGACAGAGCCACATAACTATGGCTACACCTTC.